Each of the 30 T cell receptor beta chains below was sequenced from the same sample in a study of T cells in Graves' hyperthyroidism and ophthalmopathy. RNA transcripts served as the template for amplifying TCR beta CDR3 regions. First-round RT-PCR of the TCR CDR3 relied on the HTBI primer set. Each CDR3 protein is one row after TCRdb ran MiXCR on the multiplex PCR reads. The sample shows around 300,000 distinct CDR3 sequences, about 14% of them seen only once. The specimen sequenced was blood. The receptors stem from a woman aged 25-40 years with Graves' hyperthyroidism that later progressed to Graves' ophthalmopathy.

This clonotype was recorded at least ten times. The chain links TRBV11-2 to TRBJ2-2; D is perhaps TRBD2 (5 bases). This CDR3 comprises 17 residues. The ends were cut back, 5 bases at V and 1 base at J, with 17 bases in the middle. The V gene's germline CDR1 is SGHAT and CDR2 FQNNGV. The CDR3 here is CASSPDLSRGNTGELFF. CDR3 nucleotide sequence: TGTGCCAGCAGCCCCGACCTTAGCCGGGGGAACACCGGGGAGCTGTTTTTT.

This clonotype has a count of ten or more. The V and J genes are TRBV30 and TRBJ2-7; D possibly corresponds to TRBD2 (6 bases). From germline, CDR1 is GTSNPN and CDR2 SVGIG (reference sequence). V gave up 5 bases and J gave up 3 bases, with 17 bases separating them. The length of the CDR3 is 14 residues. For the CDR3, the DNA is TGTGCCTGGTCCCCTGGGGGGAAGGTCTACGAGCAGTACTTC. It translates to CAWSPGGKVYEQYF. The variable domain in full, completed from reference TRBV30 and TRBJ2-7, reads SQTIHQWPATLVQPVGSPLSLECTVEGTSNPNLYWYRQAAGRGLQLLFYSVGIGQISSEVPQNLSASRPQDRQFILSSKKLLLSDSGFYLCAWSPGGKVYEQYFGPGTRLTVT.

This clonotype occurred a few times. One end of the junction fails to match germline, which may point to a read error. V gene TRBV5-6 combines with J gene TRBJ2-4; TRBD1 agrees at 7 bases. The CDR3 covers 15 residues. CDR1 and CDR2 (germline): SGHDT, YYEEEE. CDR3 coding DNA: TGTGCCAGCAGCCTAAGGACAGGCGCCACAAACATTCAGTACTTC. Encoded protein: CASSLRTGATNIQYF. The complete variable domain, with remaining parts taken from reference TRBV5-6 and TRBJ2-4, reads DAGVTQSPTHLIKTRGQQVTLRCSPKSGHDTVSWYQQALGQGPQFIFQYYEEEERQRGNFPDRFSGHQFPNYSSELNVNALLLGDSALYLCASSLRTGATNIQYFGAGTRLSVL.

The genes are TRBV24-1 and TRBJ1-2; TRBD1 aligns across 10 bases. Germline CDR1 and CDR2: KGHDR and SFDVKD. This CDR3 region has 18 residues. V lost 4 bases and J lost 6; bases outside the gene matches: 16. The CDR3 loop reads CATSDGTGDRPAIDGYTF. In DNA form, the CDR3 reads TGTGCCACCAGTGACGGGACAGGGGATCGCCCTGCCATCGATGGCTACACCTTC.

As for this clonotype: A clone one base away is much larger, so this may be a read error. V gene TRBV5-1 combines with J gene TRBJ2-6; D tentatively reads TRBD1 or TRBD2 (5 bases each). CDR3 size: 15 residues. Trimming removed 5 bases from V and 3 bases from J, with 12 bases in between. In germline, CDR1 is SGHRS, CDR2 YFSETQ. Written as DNA, the CDR3 is TGCGCCAGCAGAGAGGGGCAGGTTGGGGCCAACGTCCTGACTTTC. Protein sequence: CASREGQVGANVLTF.

This clonotype was seen at least ten times. V usage is TRBV7-9 and J usage is TRBJ2-4; D gene unclear. V was pared by 5 bases and J by 9 bases, with 11 bases between. CDR3 length: 12 residues. Per germline, CDR1 SEHNR and CDR2 FQNEAQ (reference sequence). CDR3 region: CASSPVLGIQYF. The CDR3 nucleotides read TGTGCCAGCAGCCCCGTACTTGGCATTCAGTACTTC.

At least ten counts were recorded for this clonotype. This chain uses TRBV27 with TRBJ2-7; D remains unclear. Per the germline V gene, CDR1 is MNHEY and CDR2 is SMNVEV (reference sequence). With 2 bases removed from V and 6 bases from J, the gap between germline ends came to 14 bases. The CDR3 contains 14 residues. As DNA, the CDR3 is TGTGCCAGCAGTTTAATGGCGTATTCATCCGAGCAGTACTTC. Its translation: CASSLMAYSSEQYF.

This clonotype was found many times. The rearrangement joins TRBV6-2 or TRBV6-3 to TRBJ2-7; TRBD1 aligns across 11 bases. The CDR3 sequence is 14 residues long. Per germline, CDR1 MNHEY and CDR2 SVGEGT. Trimming at V came to 6 bases and at J to 6 bases, leaving 7 bases not matched to a gene. The CDR3 sequence is CASSRTGGFGEQYF. DNA for the CDR3: TGTGCCAGCAGCCGGACAGGGGGCTTCGGCGAGCAGTACTTC.

This clonotype was counted many times. The chain joins TRBV28 to TRBJ1-1; D gene unclear. The V and J ends lost 5 bases and 0 bases respectively, with 13 bases between them. The CDR3 is 15 amino acids. CDR1 is MDHEN and CDR2 is SYDVKM in the germline V gene. This CDR3 is CASSTPTVMNTEAFF. The DNA of the CDR3 is TGTGCCAGCAGTACACCTACAGTTATGAACACTGAAGCTTTCTTT.

The chain is built from TRBV30 and TRBJ2-4; 14 positions agree with TRBD2. The CDR3 consists of 21 residues. V lost 1 base to trimming and J lost 0 bases; unmatched junction nucleotides: 14. Germline V gene data show CDR1 as GTSNPN and CDR2 as SVGIG (reference sequence). The CDR3 loop is CAWSEMAPGLAGVGAKNIQYF. The CDR3 DNA is TGTGCCTGGAGTGAGATGGCTCCGGGACTAGCGGGAGTTGGAGCCAAAAACATTCAGTACTTC. Full variable domain (outside the CDR3, taken from reference TRBV30 and TRBJ2-4): SQTIHQWPATLVQPVGSPLSLECTVEGTSNPNLYWYRQAAGRGLQLLFYSVGIGQISSEVPQNLSASRPQDRQFILSSKKLLLSDSGFYLCAWSEMAPGLAGVGAKNIQYFGAGTRLSVL.

This clonotype was seen at least ten times. The genes are TRBV7-2 and TRBJ2-4; 7 bases fit TRBD1. V dropped 1 base and J dropped 4; count of bases not matched to a gene: 4. Germline-derived CDR1 and CDR2 are SGHTA and FQGNSA. This CDR3 spans 15 amino acids. This CDR3 is CASSLEGTVKNIQYF. CDR3 sequence (DNA): TGTGCCAGCAGCTTAGAAGGGACAGTGAAAAACATTCAGTACTTC.

This clonotype was picked up many times. The chain employs TRBV18 and TRBJ1-4; D gene unclear. CDR1 and CDR2 from the germline V gene are KGHSH and LQKENI. The CDR3 is 16 residues long. Trimming took 0 bases from V and 0 from J, leaving 8 bases between them. DNA for the CDR3: TGTGCCAGCTCACCACCGGGGAAGTCAACTAATGAAAAACTGTTTTTT. Its translation is CASSPPGKSTNEKLFF.

This clonotype turned up a few times. This sequence joins TRBV7-2 and TRBJ2-4, with 13 bases matching TRBD2. V lost 3 bases and J lost 2; bases outside the gene matches: 1. This CDR3 has 16 residues. From germline, CDR1 is SGHTA and CDR2 FQGNSA. CDR3 residues: CASSLTSGGTKNIQYF. The CDR3 DNA follows: TGTGCCAGCAGCTTGACTAGCGGGGGGACCAAAAACATTCAGTACTTC.

The J gene is TRBJ2-1, the V gene TRBV10-3; tentatively, D is TRBD2 (5 bases). The V end lost 11 bases, the J end lost 0 bases, and 14 bases lay between the germline ends. The CDR3 is made up of 14 amino acids. CDR1 is ENHRY and CDR2 is SYGVKD in the germline V gene. CDR3 sequence (DNA): TGTGCCTCCGCGACGGGGAGCTCCTACAATGAGCAGTTCTTC. Protein product: CASATGSSYNEQFF.

The chain couples TRBV4-3 to TRBJ2-6; the D is unclear. The CDR3 length is 15 residues. CDR1 and CDR2 from the germline V gene are LGHNA and YSLEER. Trimming left V 3 bases short and J 5 bases short, with 11 bases between. Written as DNA, the CDR3 is TGCGCCAGCAGCCAGGGTCACGGGTGGGCCAACGTCCTGACTTTC. Residues: CASSQGHGWANVLTF.

In its sample, this clonotype was seen a few times. This chain joins TRBV4-3 and TRBJ2-1; 8 bases match TRBD1. Per the germline V gene, CDR1 is LGHNA and CDR2 is YSLEER. The CDR3 loop spans 15 amino acids. Germline trimming cut 0 bases from V and 8 bases from J; bases unmatched to any gene: 6. This CDR3 is CASSQDRAGGDEQFF. In DNA form, the CDR3 reads TGCGCCAGCAGCCAAGATAGGGCAGGGGGCGATGAGCAGTTCTTC.

This clonotype showed up many times. The rearrangement uses TRBV3-1 and TRBJ2-1, with TRBD2 matching 9 bases. The trim removed 2 bases at V and 7 bases at J, leaving 0 bases unmatched. Germline V gene lookup returns CDR1 LGHDT and CDR2 YNNKEL (reference sequence). This CDR3 contains 13 residues. CDR3 nucleotides: TGTGCCAGCAGCCAAACTAGCGGGAATGAGCAGTTCTTC. Translation: CASSQTSGNEQFF.

This clonotype was observed many times. This rearrangement joins TRBV4-1 to TRBJ2-3; no firm D call. Germline CDR1 and CDR2: MGHRA and YSYEKL. Trimming removed 0 bases at V and 2 bases at J, with 0 bases between. The length of the CDR3 is 12 residues. The CDR3 reads CASSQDTDTQYF. CDR3 sequence (DNA): TGCGCCAGCAGCCAAGACACAGATACGCAGTATTTT.

In its sample, this clonotype was seen many times. This chain links TRBV28 with TRBJ2-1; TRBD2 is a possible D gene (6 bases). The length of the CDR3 is 18 residues. In germline, CDR1 is MDHEN, CDR2 SYDVKM. V was cut by 6 bases and J by 8 bases, with 29 bases left in between. The CDR3 here is CASSPFLGGDNLEDEQFF. In DNA form, the CDR3 reads TGTGCCAGCAGCCCCTTCTTGGGAGGCGATAACCTTGAGGATGAGCAGTTCTTC. Looking up the rest from reference TRBV28 and TRBJ2-1 gives the full variable domain: DVKVTQSSRYLVKRTGEKVFLECVQDMDHENMFWYRQDPGLGLRLIYFSYDVKMKEKGDIPEGYSVSREKKERFSLILESASTNQTSMYLCASSPFLGGDNLEDEQFFGPGTRLTVL.

This clonotype was detected many times. The rearrangement links TRBV6-2 or TRBV6-3 to TRBJ2-1; a weak D match, TRBD2 (6 bases). CDR1 is MNHEY and CDR2 is SVGEGT in the germline V gene. The CDR3 has 15 amino acids. The ends were cut back, 2 bases at V and 8 bases at J, with 16 bases in the middle. Written as DNA, the CDR3 is TGTGCCAGCAGTTACGCGGGACCCCCGCCGGATGAGCAGTTCTTC. Translating it yields CASSYAGPPPDEQFF.

In this sample, this clonotype turned up many times. The V call is TRBV5-8, the J call TRBJ1-1, with 9 bases that match TRBD1. There are 15 residues in the CDR3. The germline gives CDR1 SGHTS, CDR2 YDEGEE. Germline trimming cut 3 bases from V and 3 bases from J; bases unmatched to any gene: 6. The CDR3: CASSSGTGWDTEAFF. As DNA, the CDR3 is TGTGCCAGCAGCTCAGGGACAGGGTGGGACACTGAAGCTTTCTTT.

This clonotype has a count of ten or more. This sequence joins TRBV28 and TRBJ1-5; no clear D. CDR1 is MDHEN, CDR2 SYDVKM, per germline. V dropped 8 bases and J dropped 1 base, with 18 bases sitting between them. The CDR3 totals 16 residues. The CDR3 spells CASPPPGGKSNQPQHF. DNA of the CDR3: TGTGCCAGCCCACCCCCGGGCGGAAAAAGCAATCAGCCCCAGCATTTT.

The rearrangement uses TRBV19 and TRBJ2-3; D is perhaps TRBD1 or TRBD2 (6 bases each). The CDR3 totals 15 residues. Deletions cut 3 bases from V and 2 bases from J, with 12 bases between. The germline gives CDR1 LNHDA, CDR2 SQIVND (reference sequence). The CDR3 DNA reads TGTGCCAGTAGTATTGGGGGGCTGGTCACAGATACGCAGTATTTT. It is translated as CASSIGGLVTDTQYF.

This clonotype has a count of ten or more. V and J are TRBV12-3 or TRBV12-4 and TRBJ2-2; 8 bases agree with TRBD2. The CDR3 extends over 16 amino acids. The trim removed 5 bases at V and 1 base at J, leaving 6 bases unmatched. CDR3 DNA sequence: TGTGCCAGCAGTCCTACTAGCGGAGTGAACACCGGGGAGCTGTTTTTT. The encoded protein is CASSPTSGVNTGELFF.

This clonotype was observed at least ten times. The V gene is TRBV15, the J gene TRBJ2-7, with 9 bases matching TRBD2. The V gene's germline CDR1 is LNHNV and CDR2 YYDKDF (reference sequence). J lost 0 bases, V lost 5 bases, and 5 bases had no gene match. The CDR3 has 15 amino acids. CDR3 region: CATSGGLARSYEQYF. The CDR3 DNA reads as TGTGCCACCAGCGGCGGACTAGCGCGCTCCTACGAGCAGTACTTC. Variable domain in full (rest from reference TRBV15 and TRBJ2-7): DAMVIQNPRYQVTQFGKPVTLSCSQTLNHNVMYWYQQKSSQAPKLLFHYYDKDFNNEADTPDNFQSRRPNTSFCFLDIRSPGLGDTAMYLCATSGGLARSYEQYFGPGTRLTVT.

At least ten counts were recorded for this clonotype. The rearrangement links TRBV28 to TRBJ1-5; 7 positions match TRBD1. Germline V gives CDR1 MDHEN, CDR2 SYDVKM. Unmatched junction bases numbered 4, after V lost 8 bases and J lost 3 bases. The CDR3 spans 13 residues. The DNA for the CDR3 is TGTGCCAGCTCACAGGGGAACAATCAGCCCCAGCATTTT. Protein: CASSQGNNQPQHF.

This clonotype has a handful of counts. The genes are TRBV27 and TRBJ2-7; D is perhaps TRBD2 (5 bases). Trimming took off 3 bases at V and 5 bases at J, with 11 bases between the two ends. Per germline, CDR1 MNHEY and CDR2 SMNVEV (reference sequence). This CDR3 is 13 amino acids long. For the CDR3, the DNA is TGTGCCAGCAGTTTGGTGGCGGAGGACGAGCAGTACTTC. Translating it yields CASSLVAEDEQYF.

This clonotype has a count of ten or more. The chain links TRBV9 to TRBJ2-7; 8 bases are shared with TRBD1. The V and J ends lost 3 bases and 3 bases, in that order; junction bases with no gene match: 5. The CDR3 is 14 residues long. The germline gives CDR1 SGDLS, CDR2 YYNGEE. CDR3: CASSGGQGNYEQYF. CDR3 DNA sequence: TGTGCCAGCAGCGGCGGACAGGGAAACTACGAGCAGTACTTC.

This clonotype appeared many times. The chain employs TRBV24-1 and TRBJ2-1; D is unclear. The CDR3 sequence is 13 residues long. V was trimmed by 4 bases and J by 3 bases, leaving 6 bases between them. Germline loops: CDR1 KGHDR, CDR2 SFDVKD. The CDR3 spells CATSDRNYNEQFF. CDR3 DNA: TGTGCCACCAGTGACCGGAACTACAATGAGCAGTTCTTC.

Many counts were recorded for this clonotype. This chain joins TRBV3-1 and TRBJ2-5; TRBD2 agrees at 7 bases. Germline assignment: CDR1 LGHDT and CDR2 YNNKEL (reference sequence). Trimming removed 5 bases from V and 5 bases from J; junction bases left unmatched: 17. This CDR3 is built from 17 residues. The CDR3 region is CASSWQAPTSPGETQYF. DNA for the CDR3: TGTGCCAGCAGCTGGCAAGCGCCGACTAGCCCCGGGGAGACCCAGTACTTC.